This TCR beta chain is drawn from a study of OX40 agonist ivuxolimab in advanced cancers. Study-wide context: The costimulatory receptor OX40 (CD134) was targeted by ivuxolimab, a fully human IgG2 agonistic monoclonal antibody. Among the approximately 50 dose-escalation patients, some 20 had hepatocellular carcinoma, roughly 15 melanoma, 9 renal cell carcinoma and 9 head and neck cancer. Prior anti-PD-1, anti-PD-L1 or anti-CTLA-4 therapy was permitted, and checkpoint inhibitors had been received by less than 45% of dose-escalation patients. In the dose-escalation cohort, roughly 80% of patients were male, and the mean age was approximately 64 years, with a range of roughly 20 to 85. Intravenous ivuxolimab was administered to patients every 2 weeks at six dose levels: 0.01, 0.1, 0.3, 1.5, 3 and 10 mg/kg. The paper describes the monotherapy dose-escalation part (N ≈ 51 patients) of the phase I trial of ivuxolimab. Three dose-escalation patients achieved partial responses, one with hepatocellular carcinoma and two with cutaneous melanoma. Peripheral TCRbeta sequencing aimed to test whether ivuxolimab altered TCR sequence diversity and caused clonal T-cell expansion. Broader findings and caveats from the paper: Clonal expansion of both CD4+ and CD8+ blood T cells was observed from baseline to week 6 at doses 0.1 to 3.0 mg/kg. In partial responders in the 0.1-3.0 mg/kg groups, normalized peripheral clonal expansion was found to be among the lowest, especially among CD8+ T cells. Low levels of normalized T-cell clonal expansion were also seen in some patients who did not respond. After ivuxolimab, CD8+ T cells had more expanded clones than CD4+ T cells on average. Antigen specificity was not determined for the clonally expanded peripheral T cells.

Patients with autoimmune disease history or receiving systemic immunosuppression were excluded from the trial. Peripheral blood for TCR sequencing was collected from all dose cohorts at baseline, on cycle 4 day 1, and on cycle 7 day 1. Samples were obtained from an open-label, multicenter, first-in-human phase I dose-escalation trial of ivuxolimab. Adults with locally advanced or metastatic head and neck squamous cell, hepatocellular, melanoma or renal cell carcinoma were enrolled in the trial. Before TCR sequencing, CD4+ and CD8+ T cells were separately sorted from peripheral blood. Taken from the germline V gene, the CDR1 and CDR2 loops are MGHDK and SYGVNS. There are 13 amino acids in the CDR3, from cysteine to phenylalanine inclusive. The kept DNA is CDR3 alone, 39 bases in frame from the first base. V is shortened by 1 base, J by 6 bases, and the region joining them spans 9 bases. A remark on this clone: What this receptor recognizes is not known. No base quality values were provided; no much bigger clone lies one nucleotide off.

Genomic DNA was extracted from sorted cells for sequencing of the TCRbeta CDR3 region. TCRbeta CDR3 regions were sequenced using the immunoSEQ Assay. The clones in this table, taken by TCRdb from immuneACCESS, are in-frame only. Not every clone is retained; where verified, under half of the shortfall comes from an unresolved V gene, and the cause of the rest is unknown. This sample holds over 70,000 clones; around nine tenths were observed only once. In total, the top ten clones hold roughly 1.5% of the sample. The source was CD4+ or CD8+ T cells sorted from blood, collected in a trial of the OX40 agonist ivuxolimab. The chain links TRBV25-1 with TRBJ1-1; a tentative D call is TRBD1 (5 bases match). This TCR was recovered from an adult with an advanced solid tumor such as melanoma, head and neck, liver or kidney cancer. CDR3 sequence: CASSEWEGPEAFF. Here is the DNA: TGTGCCAGCAGTGAATGGGAGGGGCCTGAAGCTTTCTTT.